This T cell receptor (beta chain) was found in a study of CD8 T cells in ankylosing spondylitis. Study-level points and caveats: Clones that were linked to disease were CD8+ and were relatively rare in peripheral blood. Reports say disease-linked clones showed up significantly more in matched ankylosing spondylitis synovial fluid. Some of these motif variants have turned up before, in reports on reactive arthritis synovial fluid and blood. What appeared characteristic of ankylosing spondylitis blood was a TCR beta motif of under 10 highly homologous variants.

The V gene's germline CDR1 is SGHDN and CDR2 FVKESK. CDR3 size: 12 residues. V was trimmed by 3 bases and J by 14 bases, leaving 11 bases between them. The table lists this clonotype with a few counts. Its antigen is undetermined. The authors made TCR beta libraries by quantitative 5'-RACE with molecular barcodes. TCRdb reanalysed the 5' RACE reads using MiXCR and keeps one entry per CDR3 protein. The sample records roughly 450,000 distinct CDR3 sequences, roughly 26% being singletons. The chain has TRBV14 and TRBJ1-6; D call uncertain. Specimen: blood, either unsorted or a sorted T cell fraction (not recorded which). The sequence was obtained from a male donor with ankylosing spondylitis. For the CDR3, the DNA is TGTGCCAGCAGCCAGACTGTAAGTGCCCTCCACTTT. Its protein product is CASSQTVSALHF.